Presented here are 6 T cell receptor beta chains from one specimen sequenced in a study of shared clonotypes between healthy human individuals. Data came from immunoSEQ multiplex PCR; TCRdb stores just in-frame clones and leaves some out. The data show roughly 2.5 million clones, over 85% seen once. Input material: naive CD4+ T cells sorted from blood. The sample's subset: CD45RA+ positively selected. Source of these receptors: a man younger than 35 in good health.

This sequence joins TRBV25-1 and TRBJ2-3; no clear D. V was trimmed by 3 bases and J by 3 bases, leaving 10 bases between them. Per germline, CDR1 MGHDK and CDR2 SYGVNS. CDR3 size: 14 residues. CDR3 region: CASSDIDLTDTQYF. The CDR3 DNA reads TGTGCCAGCAGTGATATTGACTTAACAGATACGCAGTATTTT.

The V gene is TRBV21-1, the J gene TRBJ1-5. TRBV21-1 is classified as a pseudogene. The CDR3 runs 14 residues. The chain's CDR3 is CASSKRFSNQPQHF. In nucleotides, the CDR3 is TGTGCCAGCAGCAAAAGATTCAGCAATCAGCCCCAGCATTTT.

The V gene is TRBV12-5, the J gene TRBJ2-7, with no clear D. The CDR3 extends over 18 amino acids. Trimming stripped 2 bases from V and 0 bases from J, with 20 bases between. Looked up from germline, CDR1 is LGHNT and CDR2 is FRNRAP. This CDR3 is CASGLRRLAGMSSYEQYF. Written as DNA, the CDR3 is TGTGCTAGTGGTTTGCGAAGGTTAGCCGGTATGAGCTCCTACGAGCAGTACTTC.

The rearrangement uses TRBV18 and TRBJ2-7; D gene unclear. CDR1 and CDR2 (germline): KGHSH, LQKENI. With 6 bases removed from V and 2 bases from J, the gap between germline ends came to 20 bases. The CDR3 sequence is 16 residues long. This CDR3 reads CASSLPPPVRPYEQYF. DNA for the CDR3: TGTGCCAGCTCCCTACCACCCCCCGTTCGTCCCTACGAGCAGTACTTC.

The CDR3, as DNA: TGTGCCAGCAGCGTAGGGGGCCTCGGAGATACGCAGTATTTT. Amino acid sequence: CASSVGGLGDTQYF. The J gene is TRBJ2-3, the V gene TRBV9, with a possible D match to TRBD1 (5 bases). CDR1 SGDLS and CDR2 YYNGEE come from the germline V gene. The V gene lost 0 bases and the J gene lost 5 bases, with 10 bases spanning the gap. This CDR3 is built from 14 residues.

The chain has TRBV11-2 and TRBJ1-1; the D is unclear. There are 12 residues in the CDR3. The V and J ends lost 3 bases and 6 bases respectively, with 8 bases between them. The germline gives CDR1 SGHAT, CDR2 FQNNGV. The CDR3 bases are TGTGCCAGCAGCTTGATGACGTCTGAAGCTTTCTTT. Protein: CASSLMTSEAFF.